This section outlines one TCR beta chain sequence together with its context. This CDR3 comprises 14 residues. V lost 6 bases and J 7 bases, leaving 18 bases between the germline ends. Germline V gene lookup returns CDR1 MGHDK and CDR2 SYGVNS. This entry is derived from a study of technical replicates of blood from four donors. Clones were read by immunoSEQ multiplex PCR, and TCRdb kept only the in-frame ones, dropping some. The table has approximately 80,000 clones, roughly 90% seen once. The V gene is TRBV25-1, the J gene TRBJ1-1, with a possible D match to TRBD1 (6 bases). This clonotype was sampled from a human donor in good health. Specimen: T cells isolated from PBMCs. The CDR3 DNA is TGTGCCAGCAGGGCCTCCGGGACAACTCTTGAAGCTTTCTTT. This codes for CASRASGTTLEAFF.